The rows below give T cell receptor beta chains drawn from one sample of a study of OX40 agonist ivuxolimab in advanced cancers. Libraries were prepared by immunoSEQ multiplex PCR; TCRdb keeps only in-frame clonotypes and omits some of them. The data show 65,000 to 95,000 clones, about 91% seen once. Specimen: CD4+ or CD8+ T cells sorted from blood, collected in a trial of the OX40 agonist ivuxolimab. These TCRs come from an adult with an advanced solid tumor such as melanoma, head and neck, liver or kidney cancer. The CDR3 runs from the conserved cysteine through the conserved F or W. A D gene is named only where the DNA matches it firmly. Rows may omit the clone size; those that give it use once, few, many or a size class.

d_gene	v_gene	j_gene	abundance	CDR3aa	CDR3nt
-	TRBV2	TRBJ2-1	-	CASIRNYNEQFF	TGTGCCAGCATTAGAAACTACAATGAGCAGTTCTTC
-	TRBV5-1	TRBJ2-7	-	CASSLQESYEQYF	TGCGCCAGCAGCTTGCAGGAGTCCTACGAGCAGTACTTC
TRBD1	TRBV5-6	TRBJ1-1	-	CASSSRDRVGAFF	TGTGCCAGCAGCAGCCGGGACAGGGTAGGAGCTTTCTTT
TRBD2	TRBV7-3	TRBJ2-3	-	CASSAQRLAGSTDTQYF	TGTGCCAGCAGCGCACAGAGACTAGCGGGATCCACAGATACGCAGTATTTT
-	TRBV6-5	TRBJ1-6	-	CASSYSRLGSSPLHF	TGTGCCAGCAGTTACTCACGTTTGGGTAGTTCACCCCTCCACTTT
TRBD2	TRBV18	TRBJ2-5	-	CASSPSPGLAEETQYF	TGTGCCAGCTCACCGTCGCCGGGACTAGCGGAAGAGACCCAGTACTTC
-	TRBV9	TRBJ1-3	-	CASSTVGARSGNTIYF	TGTGCCAGCAGCACCGTAGGGGCTCGTTCTGGAAACACCATATATTTT
-	TRBV7-2	TRBJ1-4	-	CASSRDRGFNEKLFF	TGTGCCAGCAGCAGGGATAGGGGGTTTAATGAAAAACTGTTTTTT
-	TRBV28	TRBJ1-2	-	CASIQAGGATYGYTF	TGTGCCAGCATTCAGGCGGGAGGGGCAACCTATGGCTACACCTTC
TRBD1	TRBV6-5	TRBJ2-5	few	CASRETGDETQYF	TGTGCCAGCAGGGAGACAGGGGACGAGACCCAGTACTTC
-	TRBV30	TRBJ2-3	-	CAWRGYTDTQYF	TGTGCCTGGAGGGGCTACACAGATACGCAGTATTTT
-	TRBV29-1	TRBJ2-5	-	CSVESLTLETQYF	TGCAGCGTTGAAAGCCTTACCTTGGAGACCCAGTACTTC
TRBD1	TRBV12-5	TRBJ2-1	few	CASGSDRGGNEQFF	TGTGCTAGTGGCTCGGACAGGGGAGGCAATGAGCAGTTCTTC
-	TRBV25-1	TRBJ1-1	-	CASSLRVGLATEAFF	TGTGCCAGCAGTCTACGGGTGGGGTTGGCCACTGAAGCTTTCTTT
-	TRBV30	TRBJ1-5	-	CAWSWINSNQPQHF	TGTGCCTGGAGTTGGATAAATAGCAATCAGCCCCAGCATTTT
TRBD2	TRBV10-1	TRBJ2-7	few	CASNRASGREGEQYF	TGCGCCAGCAATAGGGCTAGCGGGAGGGAGGGCGAGCAGTACTTC
-	TRBV28	TRBJ2-5	-	CASSPPQETQYF	TGTGCCAGCAGCCCCCCACAAGAGACCCAGTACTTC
-	TRBV7-2	TRBJ2-7	-	CASSRGYEQYF	TGTGCCAGCAGCCGGGGCTACGAGCAGTACTTC
TRBD1	TRBV5-1	TRBJ1-6	-	CASSLDGTGSPLHF	TGCGCCAGCAGCTTGGACGGGACAGGTTCACCCCTCCACTTT
-	TRBV27	TRBJ2-1	-	CASSYYNEQFF	TGTGCCAGCAGTTACTACAATGAGCAGTTCTTC
-	TRBV28	TRBJ2-6	once	CASRPRGEPSGANVLTF	TGTGCCAGCAGACCCCGTGGGGAACCCTCTGGGGCCAACGTCCTGACTTTC
-	TRBV14	TRBJ2-6	few	CASSLPWPKRHLSGANVLTF	TGTGCCAGCAGCCTCCCTTGGCCAAAGAGACATCTCTCTGGGGCCAACGTCCTGACTTTC
TRBD2	TRBV7-6	TRBJ2-1	-	CASSLETSGRAGEQFF	TGTGCCAGCAGCTTAGAAACTAGCGGGAGGGCCGGTGAGCAGTTCTTC
-	TRBV27	TRBJ2-5	-	CASSLGGWETQYF	TGTGCCAGCAGTTTAGGGGGGTGGGAGACCCAGTACTTC
-	TRBV5-6	TRBJ1-2	-	CASSSSFDIYGYTF	TGTGCCAGCAGTTCCTCTTTTGACATCTATGGCTACACCTTC
-	TRBV30	TRBJ1-6	-	CAWSQNGQYSPLHF	TGTGCCTGGAGTCAGAACGGACAATATTCACCCCTCCACTTT
TRBD2	TRBV7-2	TRBJ2-2	-	CASSQGTSGSDGELFF	TGTGCCAGCAGCCAGGGGACTAGCGGGAGCGACGGGGAGCTGTTTTTT
TRBD2	TRBV7-6	TRBJ2-3	-	CASTRAGEATDTQYF	TGTGCCAGCACTAGAGCGGGAGAGGCCACAGATACGCAGTATTTT
-	TRBV7-9	TRBJ1-2	-	CASSLQGLAGISYGYTF	TGTGCCAGCAGCTTACAGGGTTTGGCAGGGATAAGCTATGGCTACACCTTC
TRBD1	TRBV5-1	TRBJ1-3	few	CASSLGGTDSGNTIYF	TGCGCCAGCAGCTTGGGAGGGACAGACTCTGGAAACACCATATATTTT
-	TRBV7-9	TRBJ1-5	once	CASSFGQPQHF	TGTGCCAGCAGCTTCGGCCAGCCCCAGCATTTT
TRBD2	TRBV19	TRBJ2-1	-	CASSTIAGGLNEQFF	TGTGCCAGTAGTACTATAGCGGGAGGGCTTAATGAGCAGTTCTTC
TRBD1	TRBV11-2	TRBJ2-7	-	CASSFGTAYEQYF	TGTGCCAGCAGCTTTGGGACAGCCTACGAGCAGTACTTC
-	TRBV5-6	TRBJ1-3	-	CASSLGRNTIYF	TGTGCCAGCAGCTTGGGACGAAACACCATATATTTT
-	TRBV28	TRBJ2-3	-	CASSLRTAGPDTQYF	TGTGCCAGCAGTTTAAGGACGGCGGGACCAGATACGCAGTATTTT
-	TRBV19	TRBJ2-3	-	CASSIASGGDTQYF	TGTGCCAGTAGTATAGCCTCTGGGGGGGATACGCAGTATTTT